These 5 T cell receptor beta chains share one sample of origin, sequenced in a study of blood T cell repertoires in COVID-19. This table comes from immunoSEQ multiplex PCR, and its TCRdb copy is limited to in-frame clones, with some not included. The data show some 150,000 clones, about 85% seen once. Material for sequencing was peripheral blood. The source of these receptors is a man aged 60 to 69 with COVID-19, enrolled during active disease.

In nucleotides, the CDR3 is TGTGCCAGCAGTTTGTCACCCGGGACAGTTGAAGCTTTCTTT. Translating it yields CASSLSPGTVEAFF. This chain links TRBV28 with TRBJ1-1; TRBD1 matches at 7 bases. Germline V gene sequence: CDR1 MDHEN, CDR2 SYDVKM. This CDR3 has 14 amino acids. The V gene end was trimmed by 3 bases and the J gene end by 7 bases; junction bases not matched to a gene: 8.

The V gene is TRBV24-1, the J gene TRBJ2-1; 8 bases agree with TRBD1. The V and J ends lost 5 bases and 7 bases, in that order; junction bases with no gene match: 9. The CDR3 has 15 residues. Germline V gene sequence: CDR1 KGHDR, CDR2 SFDVKD. The CDR3 nucleotides read TGTGCCACCAGTGCCGCCGACAGGGGAGGAAATGAGCAGTTCTTC. Protein sequence: CATSAADRGGNEQFF.

The chain is built from TRBV12-3 or TRBV12-4 and TRBJ1-4, with D unresolved. V was cut by 5 bases and J by 8 bases, with 12 bases left in between. The CDR3 is 13 amino acids. CDR3 in amino acids: CASSIGGSEKLFF. CDR3 DNA: TGTGCCAGCAGTATTGGAGGGTCAGAAAAACTGTTTTTT.

The chain joins TRBV18 to TRBJ1-2; TRBD1 matches 8 bases. CDR3 length: 14 residues. Germline V gene data show CDR1 as KGHSH and CDR2 as LQKENI. The V segment lost 3 bases and the J segment 3 bases; nucleotides outside the gene matches: 3. CDR3 nucleotides: TGTGCCAGCTCACCGCAGACAGGGGACTATGGCTACACCTTC. Its translation is CASSPQTGDYGYTF. The full variable domain, with the rest looked up from reference TRBV18 and TRBJ1-2, is NAGVMQNPRHLVRRRGQEARLRCSPMKGHSHVYWYRQLPEEGLKFMVYLQKENIIDESGMPKERFSAEFPKEGPSILRIQQVVRGDSAAYFCASSPQTGDYGYTFGSGTRLTVV.

The chain combines TRBV19 with TRBJ1-3; maybe TRBD1 (5 bases). This CDR3 spans 14 amino acids. Germline CDR1 is LNHDA and CDR2 is SQIVND (reference sequence). Deletions cut 7 bases from V and 0 bases from J, with 10 bases between. The CDR3 sequence: CASIPDNSGNTIYF. CDR3 nucleotide sequence: TGTGCCAGTATACCGGACAACTCTGGAAACACCATATATTTT. The variable domain in full, with the rest retrieved from reference TRBV19 and TRBJ1-3, is DGGITQSPKYLFRKEGQNVTLSCEQNLNHDAMYWYRQDPGQGLRLIYYSQIVNDFQKGDIAEGYSVSREKKESFPLTVTSAQKNPTAFYLCASIPDNSGNTIYFGEGSWLTVV.